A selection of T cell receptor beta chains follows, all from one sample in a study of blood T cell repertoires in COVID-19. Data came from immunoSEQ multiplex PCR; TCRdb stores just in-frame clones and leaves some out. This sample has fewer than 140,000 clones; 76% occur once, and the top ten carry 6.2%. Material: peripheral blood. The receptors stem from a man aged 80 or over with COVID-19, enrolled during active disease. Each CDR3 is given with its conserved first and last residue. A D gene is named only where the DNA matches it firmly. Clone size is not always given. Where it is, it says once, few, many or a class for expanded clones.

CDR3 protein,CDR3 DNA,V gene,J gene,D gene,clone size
CASSHVLAGTRTDTQYF,TGCGCCAGCAGCCATGTTCTAGCGGGGACCCGAACAGATACGCAGTATTTT,TRBV4-1,TRBJ2-3,TRBD2,once
CASSLGTRGANEKLFF,TGTGCCAGCAGCTTGGGGACTCGGGGGGCTAATGAAAAACTGTTTTTT,TRBV5-5,TRBJ1-4,NA,NA
CASSRQGNEQFF,TGCGCCAGCAGCCGACAGGGGAATGAGCAGTTCTTC,TRBV5-1,TRBJ2-1,TRBD1,few
CASSQVTGRGSGYTF,TGTGCCAGCAGCCAAGTCACCGGGAGGGGAAGTGGCTACACCTTC,TRBV3-1/TRBV3-2,TRBJ1-2,NA,NA
CASSITGGNQPQHF,TGTGCCAGTAGTATAACAGGGGGGAATCAGCCCCAGCATTTT,TRBV19,TRBJ1-5,TRBD1,once
CASSVGDRGAGELFF,TGTGCCAGCAGCGTTGGGGACAGGGGTGCCGGGGAGCTGTTTTTT,TRBV9,TRBJ2-2,TRBD1,NA
CASSPKTGGWTEAFF,TGTGCCAGCAGCCCAAAAACAGGGGGCTGGACTGAAGCTTTCTTT,TRBV7-9,TRBJ1-1,TRBD1,NA
CASSDRGGNTIYF,TGTGCCAGTAGCGACAGGGGAGGAAACACCATATATTTT,TRBV19,TRBJ1-3,TRBD1,NA
CASSQGVGQPQHF,TGTGCCTCGAGCCAGGGGGTGGGTCAGCCCCAGCATTTT,TRBV19,TRBJ1-5,TRBD1,NA
CASSVRAGGPETGELFF,TGTGCCAGCAGCGTAAGAGCGGGAGGGCCAGAAACCGGGGAGCTGTTTTTT,TRBV9,TRBJ2-2,TRBD2,NA
CASSQGLGQPQHF,TGTGCCAGCAGCCAAGGGTTGGGCCAGCCCCAGCATTTT,TRBV3-1/TRBV3-2,TRBJ1-5,NA,few
CASSLEVRSTSGANVLTF,TGTGCCAGCAGCTTGGAAGTGCGGTCCACGTCTGGGGCCAACGTCCTGACTTTC,TRBV5-6,TRBJ2-6,NA,once
CASSHLGGSLYGYTF,TGTGCCAGCAGTCATTTGGGGGGGAGCCTCTATGGCTACACCTTC,TRBV5-5,TRBJ1-2,NA,NA